The 2 T cell receptor beta chains below come from one sample, sequenced in a study of cytomegalovirus exposure and HLA in healthy donors. The PCR employed 60 Vbeta primers together with 13 Jbeta primers. Here immunoSEQ multiplex PCR was the method, and the copy in TCRdb shows in-frame clones only, minus some. The sample totals 100,000 to 150,000 clones; its top ten clones hold about 1.6%. Material for sequencing was PBMCs. Receptor source: a woman aged 40 to 49 in good health and CMV-seronegative.

The chain links TRBV7-3 to TRBJ2-5; 16 bases agree with TRBD2. V was pared by 1 base and J by 2 bases, with 1 base of the junction left unmatched. CDR1 and CDR2 (germline): SGHTA, FQGTGA. This CDR3 is built from 17 residues. The CDR3 loop is CASSLKGLAGGQETQYF. In nucleotides, the CDR3 is TGTGCCAGCAGCTTAAAGGGACTAGCGGGGGGGCAAGAGACCCAGTACTTC.

The chain uses TRBV18 and TRBJ2-7; D perhaps matches TRBD1 (6 bases). V lost 2 bases, J lost 2 bases, and 7 bases lay in between. From germline, CDR1 is KGHSH and CDR2 LQKENI. The CDR3 is 13 residues long. CDR3 in DNA: TGTGCCAGCTCACCAAGGACAGCCTACGAGCAGTACTTC. Its translation is CASSPRTAYEQYF.